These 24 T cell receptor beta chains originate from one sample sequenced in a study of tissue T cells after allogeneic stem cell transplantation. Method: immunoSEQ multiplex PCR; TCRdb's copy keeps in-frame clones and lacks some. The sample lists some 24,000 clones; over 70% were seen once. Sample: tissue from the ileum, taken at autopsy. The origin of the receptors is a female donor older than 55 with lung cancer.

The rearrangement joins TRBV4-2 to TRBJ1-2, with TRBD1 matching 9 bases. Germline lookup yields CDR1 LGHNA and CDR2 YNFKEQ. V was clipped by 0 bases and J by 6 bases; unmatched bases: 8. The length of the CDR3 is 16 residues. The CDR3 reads CASSQETPGQGHGYTF. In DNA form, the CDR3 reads TGTGCCAGCAGCCAAGAGACCCCGGGACAGGGTCATGGCTACACCTTC.

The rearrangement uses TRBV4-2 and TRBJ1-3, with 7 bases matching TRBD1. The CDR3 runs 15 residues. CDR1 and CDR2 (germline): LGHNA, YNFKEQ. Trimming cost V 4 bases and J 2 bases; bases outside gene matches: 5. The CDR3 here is CASSREQGTGNTIYF. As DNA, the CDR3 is TGTGCCAGCAGCCGAGAACAGGGGACTGGAAACACCATATATTTT.

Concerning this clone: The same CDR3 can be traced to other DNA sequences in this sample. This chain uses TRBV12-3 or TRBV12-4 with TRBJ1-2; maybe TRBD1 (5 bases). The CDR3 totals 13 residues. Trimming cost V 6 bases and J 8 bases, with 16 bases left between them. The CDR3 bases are TGTGCCAGCAGCCCCGTAAGGGGACGAGGCTACACCTTC. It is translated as CASSPVRGRGYTF.

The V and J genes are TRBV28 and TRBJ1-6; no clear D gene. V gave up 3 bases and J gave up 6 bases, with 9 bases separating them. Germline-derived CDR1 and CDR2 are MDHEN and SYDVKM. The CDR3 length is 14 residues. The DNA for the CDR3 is TGTGCCAGCAGTTTTCGTAGGGTTAATTCACCCCTCCACTTT. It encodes CASSFRRVNSPLHF.

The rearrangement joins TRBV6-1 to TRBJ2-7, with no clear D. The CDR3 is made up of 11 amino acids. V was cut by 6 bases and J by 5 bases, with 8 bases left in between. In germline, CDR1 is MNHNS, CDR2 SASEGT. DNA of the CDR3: TGTGCCAGCAGCTGGACCCACGAGCAGTACTTC. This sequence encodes CASSWTHEQYF.

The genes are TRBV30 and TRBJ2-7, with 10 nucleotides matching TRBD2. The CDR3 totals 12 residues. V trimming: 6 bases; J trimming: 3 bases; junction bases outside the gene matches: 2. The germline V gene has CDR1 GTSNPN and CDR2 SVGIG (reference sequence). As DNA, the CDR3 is TGTGCCTGTTCTAGCGGGAGCTACGAGCAGTACTTC. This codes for CACSSGSYEQYF.

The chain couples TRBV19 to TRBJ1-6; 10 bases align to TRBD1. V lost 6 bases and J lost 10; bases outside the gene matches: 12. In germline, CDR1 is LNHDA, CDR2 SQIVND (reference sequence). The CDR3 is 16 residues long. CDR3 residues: CASRWTGGGLGSPLHF. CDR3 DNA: TGTGCCAGTAGGTGGACAGGGGGAGGCCTTGGATCACCCCTCCACTTT. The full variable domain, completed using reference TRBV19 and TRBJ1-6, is DGGITQSPKYLFRKEGQNVTLSCEQNLNHDAMYWYRQDPGQGLRLIYYSQIVNDFQKGDIAEGYSVSREKKESFPLTVTSAQKNPTAFYLCASRWTGGGLGSPLHFGNGTRLTVT.

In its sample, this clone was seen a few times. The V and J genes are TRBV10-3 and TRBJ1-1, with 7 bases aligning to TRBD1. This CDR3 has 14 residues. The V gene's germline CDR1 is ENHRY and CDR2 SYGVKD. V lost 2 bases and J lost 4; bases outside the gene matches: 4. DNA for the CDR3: TGTGCCATCAGTGAGACGACAGGGACCACTGAAGCTTTCTTT. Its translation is CAISETTGTTEAFF.

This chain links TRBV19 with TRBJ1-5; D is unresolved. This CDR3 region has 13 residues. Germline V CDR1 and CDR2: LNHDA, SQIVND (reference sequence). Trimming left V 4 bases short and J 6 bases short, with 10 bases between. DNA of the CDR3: TGTGCCAGTAGTAATCAATTGGGTCAGCCCCAGCATTTT. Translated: CASSNQLGQPQHF.

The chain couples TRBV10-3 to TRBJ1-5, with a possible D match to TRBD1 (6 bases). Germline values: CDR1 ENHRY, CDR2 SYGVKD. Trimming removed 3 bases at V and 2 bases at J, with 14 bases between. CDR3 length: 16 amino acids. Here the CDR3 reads CAISENLQGGNQPQHF. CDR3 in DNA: TGTGCCATCAGTGAAAACCTACAGGGTGGCAATCAGCCCCAGCATTTT.

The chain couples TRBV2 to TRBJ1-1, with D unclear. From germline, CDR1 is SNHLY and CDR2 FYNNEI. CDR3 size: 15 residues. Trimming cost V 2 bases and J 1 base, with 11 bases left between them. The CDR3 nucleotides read TGTGCCAGCAGTGAAACGGGGTTGTGGAACACTGAAGCTTTCTTT. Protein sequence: CASSETGLWNTEAFF.

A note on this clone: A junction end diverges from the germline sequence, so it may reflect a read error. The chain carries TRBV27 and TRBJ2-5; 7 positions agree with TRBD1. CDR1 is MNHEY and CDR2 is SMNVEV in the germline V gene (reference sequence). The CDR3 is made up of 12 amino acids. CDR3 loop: CASRTGQGTQYF. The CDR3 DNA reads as TGTGCCAGCCGGACAGGCCAAGGGACCCAGTACTTC.

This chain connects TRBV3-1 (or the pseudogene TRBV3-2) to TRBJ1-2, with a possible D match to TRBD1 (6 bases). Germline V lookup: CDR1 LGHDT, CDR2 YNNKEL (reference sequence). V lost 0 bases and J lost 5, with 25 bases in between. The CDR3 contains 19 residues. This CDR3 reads CASSQDNRTARSPPYGYTF. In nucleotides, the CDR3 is TGTGCCAGCAGCCAAGATAATCGGACAGCCCGATCCCCTCCTTATGGCTACACCTTC.

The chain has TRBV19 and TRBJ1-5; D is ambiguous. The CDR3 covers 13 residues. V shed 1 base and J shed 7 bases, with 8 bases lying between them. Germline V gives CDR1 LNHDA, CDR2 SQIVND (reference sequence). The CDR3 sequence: CASSIAGVQPQHF. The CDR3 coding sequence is TGTGCCAGTAGTATAGCCGGGGTCCAGCCCCAGCATTTT. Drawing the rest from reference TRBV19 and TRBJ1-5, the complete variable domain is DGGITQSPKYLFRKEGQNVTLSCEQNLNHDAMYWYRQDPGQGLRLIYYSQIVNDFQKGDIAEGYSVSREKKESFPLTVTSAQKNPTAFYLCASSIAGVQPQHFGDGTRLSIL.

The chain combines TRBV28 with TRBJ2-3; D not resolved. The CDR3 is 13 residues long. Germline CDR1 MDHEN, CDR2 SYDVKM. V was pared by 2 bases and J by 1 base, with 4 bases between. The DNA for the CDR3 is TGTGCCAGCAGTTTAAGGGGCACAGATACGCAGTATTTT. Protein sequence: CASSLRGTDTQYF. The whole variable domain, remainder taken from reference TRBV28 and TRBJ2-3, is DVKVTQSSRYLVKRTGEKVFLECVQDMDHENMFWYRQDPGLGLRLIYFSYDVKMKEKGDIPEGYSVSREKKERFSLILESASTNQTSMYLCASSLRGTDTQYFGPGTRLTVL.

CDR3 sequence: CASSSLLRDRGNSGANVLTF. CDR3 nucleotide sequence: TGCGCCAGCAGCTCGTTGTTGAGAGACAGGGGCAACTCTGGGGCCAACGTCCTGACTTTC. The J gene is TRBJ2-6, the V gene TRBV5-1, with 8 bases fitting TRBD1. Looked up from germline, CDR1 is SGHRS and CDR2 is YFSETQ. The CDR3 runs 20 residues. The J segment lost 0 bases and the V segment lost 3 bases, leaving 14 bases of the junction unmatched. The full variable domain, its missing parts supplied by reference TRBV5-1 and TRBJ2-6, is KAGVTQTPRYLIKTRGQQVTLSCSPISGHRSVSWYQQTPGQGLQFLFEYFSETQRNKGNFPGRFSGRQFSNSRSEMNVSTLELGDSALYLCASSSLLRDRGNSGANVLTFGAGSRLTVL.

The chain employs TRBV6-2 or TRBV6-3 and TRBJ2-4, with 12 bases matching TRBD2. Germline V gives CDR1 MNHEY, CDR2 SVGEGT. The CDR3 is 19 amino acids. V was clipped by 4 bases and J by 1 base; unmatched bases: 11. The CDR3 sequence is CASSLVASGRAEAKNIQYF. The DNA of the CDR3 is TGTGCCAGCAGTTTAGTGGCTAGCGGGAGGGCCGAGGCCAAAAACATTCAGTACTTC.

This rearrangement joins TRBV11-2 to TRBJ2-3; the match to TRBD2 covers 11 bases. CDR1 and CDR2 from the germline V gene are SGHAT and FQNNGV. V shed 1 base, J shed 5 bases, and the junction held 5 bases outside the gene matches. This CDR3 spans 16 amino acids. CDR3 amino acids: CASSLVLAGVGDTQYF. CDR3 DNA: TGTGCCAGCAGCTTAGTACTAGCGGGAGTGGGAGATACGCAGTATTTT.

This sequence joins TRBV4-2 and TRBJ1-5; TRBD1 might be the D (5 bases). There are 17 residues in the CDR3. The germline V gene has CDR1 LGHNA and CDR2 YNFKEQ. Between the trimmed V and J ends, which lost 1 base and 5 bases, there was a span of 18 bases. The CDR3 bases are TGTGCCAGCAGCCAAGTGCAGAGCAGGGTATGGGATCAGCCCCAGCATTTT. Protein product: CASSQVQSRVWDQPQHF.

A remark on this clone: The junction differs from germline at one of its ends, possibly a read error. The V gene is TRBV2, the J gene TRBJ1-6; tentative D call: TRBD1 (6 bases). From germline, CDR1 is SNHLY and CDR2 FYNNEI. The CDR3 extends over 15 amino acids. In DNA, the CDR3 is TGTGCCAGCAGCGAGGACAGCCTTTATAGTTCACCCCTCCACTTT. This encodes CASSEDSLYSSPLHF.

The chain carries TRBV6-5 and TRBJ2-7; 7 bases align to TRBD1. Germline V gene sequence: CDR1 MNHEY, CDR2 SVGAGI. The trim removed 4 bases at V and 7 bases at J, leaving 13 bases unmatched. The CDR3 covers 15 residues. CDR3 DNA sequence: TGTGCCAGCAGTTTACAGGGGCTTCCTACTGGGGAGCAGTACTTC. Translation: CASSLQGLPTGEQYF.

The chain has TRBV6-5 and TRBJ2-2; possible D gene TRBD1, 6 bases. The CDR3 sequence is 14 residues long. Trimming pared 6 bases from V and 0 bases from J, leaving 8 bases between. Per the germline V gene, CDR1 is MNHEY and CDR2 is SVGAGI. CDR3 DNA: TGTGCCAGCAGGGGACATTCGAACACCGGGGAGCTGTTTTTT. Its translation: CASRGHSNTGELFF.

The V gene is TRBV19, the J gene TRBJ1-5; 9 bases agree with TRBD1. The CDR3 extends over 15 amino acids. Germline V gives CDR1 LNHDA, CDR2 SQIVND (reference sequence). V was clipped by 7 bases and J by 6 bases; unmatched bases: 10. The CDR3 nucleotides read TGTGCCAGTAACTTGGACAGGGGAGGTGGTCAGCCCCAGCATTTT. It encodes CASNLDRGGGQPQHF.

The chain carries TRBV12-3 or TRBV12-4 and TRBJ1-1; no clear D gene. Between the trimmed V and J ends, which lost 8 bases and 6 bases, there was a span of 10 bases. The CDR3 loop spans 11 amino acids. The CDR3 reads CASREGSEAFF. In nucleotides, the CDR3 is TGTGCCAGCCGTGAGGGTTCTGAAGCTTTCTTT.